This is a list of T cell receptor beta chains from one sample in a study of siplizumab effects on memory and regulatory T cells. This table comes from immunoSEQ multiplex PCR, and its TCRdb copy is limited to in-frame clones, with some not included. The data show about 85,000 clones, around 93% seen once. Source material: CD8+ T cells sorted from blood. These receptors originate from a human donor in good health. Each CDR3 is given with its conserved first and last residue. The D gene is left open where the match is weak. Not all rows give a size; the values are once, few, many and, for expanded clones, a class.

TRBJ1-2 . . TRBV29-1 TGCAGCGTTGTGTTAGACGGCGTCTATGGCTACACCTTC CSVVLDGVYGYTF
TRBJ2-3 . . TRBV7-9 TGTGCCAGCAGCTTGGTCCAGGGTCTCCATACGCAGTATTTT CASSLVQGLHTQYF
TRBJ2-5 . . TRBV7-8 TGTGCCAGCAGCTTCCTGGTCCAGAAAGAGACCCAGTACTTC CASSFLVQKETQYF
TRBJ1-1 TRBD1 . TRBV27 TGTGCCAGCAGTTCAATGGGGACAGGGTGGAACACTGAAGCTTTCTTT CASSSMGTGWNTEAFF
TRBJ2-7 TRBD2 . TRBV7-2 TGTGCCAGCAGCTCTCTAGCGGGAGACTACGAGCAGTACTTC CASSSLAGDYEQYF
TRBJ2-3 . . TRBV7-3 TGTGCCAGCAGCTTAAGGAGGTTTGGACTAAGAGGGGGCACAGATACGCAGTATTTT CASSLRRFGLRGGTDTQYF
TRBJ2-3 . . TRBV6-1 TGTGCCAGCAGTGAAGAGGTTGACTACCCCAGCACAGATACGCAGTATTTT CASSEEVDYPSTDTQYF
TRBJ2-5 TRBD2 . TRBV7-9 TGTGCCAGCAGCTTAGTTTCGGGAGGGGGGGAGACCCAGTACTTC CASSLVSGGGETQYF
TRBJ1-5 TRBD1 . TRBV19 TGTGCCAGTAGGCCCGACAGGGAAGGCAATCAGCCCCAGCATTTT CASRPDREGNQPQHF
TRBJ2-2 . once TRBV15 TGTGCCACGCGCCGGGCGAGGGACACCGGGGAGCTGTTTTTT CATRRARDTGELFF
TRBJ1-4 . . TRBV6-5 TGTGCCAGCAGCCCCGTCGTGGAGGCTAATGAAAAACTGTTTTTT CASSPVVEANEKLFF
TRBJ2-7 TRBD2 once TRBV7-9 TGTGCCAGCAGCAGTACCCGGGAGGGCCAGTACGAGCAGTACTTC CASSSTREGQYEQYF
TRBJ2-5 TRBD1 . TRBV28 TGTGCCAGCAGTCCGACCTCGGGACAGCAAGAGACCCAGTACTTC CASSPTSGQQETQYF
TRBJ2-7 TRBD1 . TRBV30 TGTGCCTGGAGGTGGACAGGGGTTGAGCAGTACTTC CAWRWTGVEQYF
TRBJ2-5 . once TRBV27 TGTGCCAGCAGCCAACGTACAGGTGACCAAGAGACCCAGTACTTC CASSQRTGDQETQYF
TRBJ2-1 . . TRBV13 TGTGCCAGCAGCCAAGGGCTCAGGAGTGAGCAGTTCTTC CASSQGLRSEQFF
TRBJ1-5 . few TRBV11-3 TGTGCCAGCAGCTCGGGACACATAAATCAGCCCCAGCATTTT CASSSGHINQPQHF
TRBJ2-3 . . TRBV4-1 TGCGCCAACAGCCGACGACGGGAAAGCACAGATACGCAGTATTTT CANSRRRESTDTQYF
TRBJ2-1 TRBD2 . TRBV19 TGTGCCAGTAGTCTTAGCGGGAGTTCCTACAATGAGCAGTTCTTC CASSLSGSSYNEQFF
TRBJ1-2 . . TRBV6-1 TGTGCCAGCTCCGACGGTTTTTATGGCTACACCTTC CASSDGFYGYTF
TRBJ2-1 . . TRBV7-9 TGTGCCAGCAGCTTAGTGGAGCAGTACAATGAGCAGTTCTTC CASSLVEQYNEQFF
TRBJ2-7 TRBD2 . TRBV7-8 TGTGCCAGCAGTCCGATGGGACTAGCGGAGAGCTACGAGCAGTACTTC CASSPMGLAESYEQYF
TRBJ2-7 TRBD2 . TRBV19 TGTGCCAGTAGCGCGGCTAGCGGAACCTACGAGCAGTACTTC CASSAASGTYEQYF
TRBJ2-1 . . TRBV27 TGTGCCAGCAGTTTAACCATGGGGGGTAACGGGTTGGAGCAGTTCTTC CASSLTMGGNGLEQFF
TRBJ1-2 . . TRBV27 TGTGCCAGCAGTTTATCAGGGAATGGCTACACCTTC CASSLSGNGYTF
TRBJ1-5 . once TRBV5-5 TGTGCCAGCAGCCTAGACGGGGTCCTTAATCAGCCCCAGCATTTT CASSLDGVLNQPQHF
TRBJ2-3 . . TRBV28 TGTGCCAGCAGTTTACAACAGTCAGATACGCAGTATTTT CASSLQQSDTQYF
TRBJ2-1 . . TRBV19 TGTGCCAGTAGTATAGCCGACTTAAAAGCCTACAATGAGCAGTTCTTC CASSIADLKAYNEQFF
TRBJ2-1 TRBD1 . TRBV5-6 TGTGCCAGCAGCTTGTATTTAGGGGGCTGGGAGCAGTTCTTC CASSLYLGGWEQFF
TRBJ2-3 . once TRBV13 TGTGCCAGCAGCCAATCCCCCCTGGATACGCAGTATTTT CASSQSPLDTQYF
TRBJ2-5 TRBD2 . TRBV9 TGTGCCAGCAGCGTGGCGGGGGTTGGTTTGGAGACCCAGTACTTC CASSVAGVGLETQYF
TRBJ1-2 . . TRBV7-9 TGTGCCAGCAGCCCCCGGGACAAAAACATCGGCTATGGCTACACCTTC CASSPRDKNIGYGYTF
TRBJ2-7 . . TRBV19 TGTGCCAGTAGTACTAGGAACAGTAACACCTACGAGCAGTACTTC CASSTRNSNTYEQYF
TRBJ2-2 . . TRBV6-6 TGTGCCAGCATCCCCCTTTCCGGGGAGCTGTTTTTT CASIPLSGELFF
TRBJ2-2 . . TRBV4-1 TGCGCCAGCAGCCAAGCGAGTAACACCGGGGAGCTGTTTTTT CASSQASNTGELFF
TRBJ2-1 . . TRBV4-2 TGTGCCAGCAGCCAAGAAGGTCCCCAGAGCTCCTACAATGAGCAGTTCTTC CASSQEGPQSSYNEQFF
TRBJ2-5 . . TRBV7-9 TGTGCCAGCAGCCAAACAGGGCACCAAGAGACCCAGTACTTC CASSQTGHQETQYF
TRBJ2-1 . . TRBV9 TGTGCCAGCAGCGTAGAACCGGGACTTTCCAATGAGCAGTTCTTC CASSVEPGLSNEQFF
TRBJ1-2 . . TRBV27 TGTGCCAGCGGTACTTTGACGCGGGATGGCTACACCTTC CASGTLTRDGYTF
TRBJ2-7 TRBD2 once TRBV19 TGTGCCAGTAGTCTTGTAGCGGGAGGGGGGTACGAGCAGTACTTC CASSLVAGGGYEQYF
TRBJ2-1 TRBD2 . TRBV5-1 TGCGCCAGCAGCTCCCGGACTAGCGGGAGTTCCTACAATGAGCAGTTCTTC CASSSRTSGSSYNEQFF
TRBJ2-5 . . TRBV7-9 TGTGCCAGCAGTTATCCGGACAGATTTTTTAGTGGCAAACTGGAGACCCAGTACTTC CASSYPDRFFSGKLETQYF
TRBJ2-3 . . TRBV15 TGTGCCACCAGCAGAGACTGGTCTCCTAGCACAGATACGCAGTATTTT CATSRDWSPSTDTQYF
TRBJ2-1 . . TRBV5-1 TGCGCCAGCAGCTTGTCTTCGGGAAACCCCTACAATGAGCAGTTCTTC CASSLSSGNPYNEQFF
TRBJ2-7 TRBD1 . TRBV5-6 TGTGCCAGCAGCTCGGACAGGGATTTTGGTTTAGTGGCGGGCGAGCAGTACTTC CASSSDRDFGLVAGEQYF
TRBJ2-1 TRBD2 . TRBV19 TGTGCCAGTAGTATAGATCAAAGCGGGGATTCGAACAATGAGCAGTTCTTC CASSIDQSGDSNNEQFF
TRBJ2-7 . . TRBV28 TGTGCCAGCGGATTCTACGAGCAGTACTTC CASGFYEQYF
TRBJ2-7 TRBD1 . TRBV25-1 TGTGCCAGCAGCGGACAGGGGGGCGAGGGCTACGAGCAGTACTTC CASSGQGGEGYEQYF